This TCR beta chain was documented in a study of blood T cells in healthy people across ages. General study results and limits: Unsorted PBMCs blocked a conclusive comparison of naive and antigen-experienced cells. With age, beta diversity per million T cells declined roughly linearly, significantly by 40 to 50.

V lost 7 bases, J lost 0 bases, and 16 bases lay in between. The CDR3 contains 16 residues. This clonotype was seen a few times. Its antigen is unknown. Donor samples were obtained from healthy Caucasian individuals from Russia, aged about 6 to 100. A sample-barcoded 5' primer and a J-beta primer mix were used in a second PCR of about 6 to 12 cycles. A template-switch adaptor containing 12 random nucleotides labeled each cDNA molecule. TCRdb itself ran the 5' RACE reads through MiXCR, one entry per CDR3 protein. The repertoire consists of 1.8 million or so distinct CDR3 sequences, with 35% to 50% occurring once and the leading ten covering roughly 23%.

This TCR came from a human donor in good health. The rearrangement uses TRBV12-3 or TRBV12-4 and TRBJ2-1, with D maybe TRBD2 (5 bases). The sequenced material came from blood. The DNA for the CDR3 is TGTGCCAGCAACCAACTAGGGTTTGGCTCCTACAATGAGCAGTTCTTC. This encodes CASNQLGFGSYNEQFF.